Listed here are 32 T cell receptor beta chains from one sample, sequenced in a study of vaccination effects on CD4 cells after COVID-19. Clones were read by immunoSEQ multiplex PCR, and TCRdb kept only the in-frame ones, dropping some. This table holds 70,000 to 75,000 clones, approximately 72% found once. These receptors are not linked to any known antigen. Viral peptide pool expansion of antigen-specific CD4+ T cells preceded sequencing in the ViraFEST assay. Isolating CD4+ T cells followed approximately 11 days of culture. Absence of prior SARS-CoV-2 infection characterized the vaccine recipients, who showed negative nucleocapsid antibodies. The sequences come from CD4+ T cells from PBMCs cultured with HCoV-OC43 spike peptides, collected before COVID-19 vaccination. The subset is: HCoV-OC43 spike overlapping peptide pool stimulation. These receptors came from a human donor who received a COVID-19 vaccine.

This chain joins TRBV13 and TRBJ2-3; 15 bases match TRBD2. CDR3 size: 17 residues. V lost 5 bases and J lost 3; bases outside the gene matches: 6. Germline values: CDR1 PRHDT, CDR2 FYEKMQ (reference sequence). CDR3 bases: TGTGCCAGCAGCCGGACTAGCGGGGGGGCCCGGACAGATACGCAGTATTTT. Its translation: CASSRTSGGARTDTQYF.

The rearrangement uses TRBV6-6 and TRBJ2-5; D may match TRBD1 or TRBD2 (7 bases each). Trimming left V 2 bases short and J 5 bases short, with 12 bases between. The length of the CDR3 is 14 residues. The germline gives CDR1 MNHNY, CDR2 SVGAGI (reference sequence). CDR3 loop: CASSYRRGGETQYF. In DNA form, the CDR3 reads TGTGCCAGCAGTTACCGCAGGGGGGGGGAGACCCAGTACTTC.

This clone was recorded only once. This rearrangement joins TRBV3-1 (or the pseudogene TRBV3-2) to TRBJ1-1; D is unclear. Between the trimmed V and J ends, which lost 0 bases and 8 bases, there was a span of 16 bases. Per the germline V gene, CDR1 is LGHDT and CDR2 is YNNKEL (reference sequence). This CDR3 contains 15 residues. Here the CDR3 reads CASSQDLSPGDEAFF. The CDR3 DNA is TGTGCCAGCAGCCAAGATTTGTCACCGGGAGACGAAGCTTTCTTT.

The rearrangement joins TRBV6-2 or TRBV6-3 to TRBJ2-1; 12 bases map to TRBD2. The J segment lost 6 bases and the V segment lost 6 bases, leaving 6 bases of the junction unmatched. The length of the CDR3 is 15 residues. Germline loops: CDR1 MNHEY, CDR2 SVGEGT. CDR3 bases: TGTGCCAGCAGCTCTCCTAGCGGGGGGGTCAATGAGCAGTTCTTC. Amino acid sequence: CASSSPSGGVNEQFF.

This chain joins TRBV19 and TRBJ2-1; 8 bases line up with TRBD1. This CDR3 is 16 amino acids long. The germline V gene encodes CDR1 LNHDA and CDR2 SQIVND (reference sequence). Germline trimming cut 5 bases from V and 10 bases from J; bases unmatched to any gene: 16. CDR3: CASSVTRGRWGGEQFF. The CDR3 DNA reads TGTGCCAGTAGTGTGACCAGGGGGCGGTGGGGTGGCGAGCAGTTCTTC.

This clone was recorded only once. The chain uses TRBV7-3 and TRBJ2-5, with D hard to call. V dropped 2 bases and J dropped 6 bases, with 10 bases sitting between them. From germline, CDR1 is SGHTA and CDR2 FQGTGA. This CDR3 is 13 amino acids long. The CDR3 bases are TGTGCCAGCAGCTTACAGCAGGACCAGACCCAGTACTTC. Its translation is CASSLQQDQTQYF.

There are a few counts of this clone. The chain uses TRBV7-3 and TRBJ2-2; 13 bases are shared with TRBD2. The CDR3 totals 19 residues. The germline CDR1 and CDR2 sequences are SGHTA and FQGTGA. Losses at the gene ends were 6 bases for V and 6 bases for J; bases not matched to a gene: 16. The DNA of the CDR3 is TGTGCCAGCAGTCGGAGTAGTGGACTAGCGGGGGCCGGGGCCGGGGAGCTGTTTTTT. Translating it yields CASSRSSGLAGAGAGELFF.

CDR3 region: CASSLFRGVDEQFF. The CDR3 coding sequence is TGTGCCAGCAGCTTATTTCGGGGGGTCGACGAGCAGTTCTTC. The V and J genes are TRBV7-2 and TRBJ2-1; 7 bases agree with TRBD2. Losses at the gene ends were 2 bases for V and 10 bases for J; bases not matched to a gene: 8. Germline assignment: CDR1 SGHTA and CDR2 FQGNSA. This CDR3 is built from 14 residues.

The CDR3 loop reads CASSRENRGANQPQHF. The CDR3 DNA reads as TGTGCCAGTAGTCGCGAAAACAGGGGTGCCAATCAGCCCCAGCATTTT. The chain carries TRBV19 and TRBJ1-5, with TRBD1 matching 7 bases. Trimming removed 5 bases from V and 3 bases from J; junction bases left unmatched: 10. Germline CDR1 LNHDA, CDR2 SQIVND (reference sequence). The CDR3 spans 16 residues.

This clone appeared a few times. The rearrangement joins TRBV5-1 to TRBJ1-1, with D possibly being TRBD1 (5 bases). Germline values: CDR1 SGHRS, CDR2 YFSETQ. This CDR3 comprises 14 residues. Between the trimmed V and J ends, which lost 1 base and 3 bases, there was a span of 10 bases. CDR3 sequence reads: CASSLNGGDTEAFF. CDR3 coding DNA: TGCGCCAGCAGCTTGAACGGGGGAGACACTGAAGCTTTCTTT.

The rearrangement links TRBV7-2 to TRBJ2-5; D uncertain. Germline V gene lookup returns CDR1 SGHTA and CDR2 FQGNSA. CDR3 size: 14 residues. Trimming cost V 0 bases and J 7 bases, with 12 bases left between them. CDR3 protein: CASSLAFGWVTQYF. CDR3 in DNA: TGTGCCAGCAGCTTAGCATTCGGGTGGGTGACCCAGTACTTC.

The rearrangement joins TRBV6-5 to TRBJ1-2; D unclear. This CDR3 is built from 13 residues. Germline V gives CDR1 MNHEY, CDR2 SVGAGI. Between the trimmed V and J ends, which lost 4 bases and 4 bases, there was a span of 10 bases. CDR3 sequence reads: CASSSGVGYGYTF. The CDR3 coding sequence is TGTGCCAGCAGTTCCGGGGTCGGCTATGGCTACACCTTC.

V gene TRBV7-2 combines with J gene TRBJ2-1; tentatively, D is TRBD2 (6 bases). The CDR3 totals 13 residues. Germline CDR1 and CDR2: SGHTA and FQGNSA. Trimming stripped 4 bases from V and 7 bases from J, with 11 bases between. The CDR3, as DNA: TGTGCCAGCAGCTCCGCCAGCGGGAATGAGCAGTTCTTC. It encodes CASSSASGNEQFF.

This clone was counted only a few times. The chain is built from TRBV6-6 and TRBJ2-7; D possibly corresponds to TRBD2 (5 bases). V lost 2 bases, J lost 3 bases, and 5 bases lay in between. This CDR3 contains 12 residues. The germline V gene encodes CDR1 MNHNY and CDR2 SVGAGI (reference sequence). In nucleotides, the CDR3 is TGTGCCAGCAGTTACGAGGGCTACGAGCAGTACGTC. Translation: CASSYEGYEQYV.

The sample holds one count of this clone. J is TRBJ2-3 and V is TRBV2; D not resolved. Trimming took off 2 bases at V and 5 bases at J, with 5 bases between the two ends. The germline CDR1 and CDR2 sequences are SNHLY and FYNNEI. This CDR3 has 12 amino acids. As DNA, the CDR3 is TGTGCCAGCAGTGAATCGAGAGATACGCAGTATTTT. The encoded protein is CASSESRDTQYF.

This clone appeared once. The CDR3 DNA reads TGCGCCAGCAGTGAGGGAGGGATTTCGGATGAGCAGTTCTTC. It is translated as CASSEGGISDEQFF. The chain is built from TRBV10-1 and TRBJ2-1, with D possibly being TRBD2 (6 bases). The length of the CDR3 is 14 residues. V was clipped by 2 bases and J by 8 bases, with 13 bases between them. Germline lookup yields CDR1 WNHNN and CDR2 SYGVQD (reference sequence).

This chain links TRBV25-1 with TRBJ1-4; D possibly corresponds to TRBD1 (5 bases). The CDR3 sequence is 12 residues long. V lost 4 bases, J lost 8 bases, and 8 bases lay in between. Germline CDR1 MGHDK, CDR2 SYGVNS. CDR3 bases: TGTGCCAGCAGTGCCCGGGGGGAAAAACTGTTTTTT. It codes for CASSARGEKLFF. The full variable domain, with the rest looked up from reference TRBV25-1 and TRBJ1-4, is EADIYQTPRYLVIGTGKKITLECSQTMGHDKMYWYQQDPGMELHLIHYSYGVNSTEKGDLSSESTVSRIRTEHFPLTLESARPSHTSQYLCASSARGEKLFFGSGTQLSVL.

The chain carries TRBV5-1 and TRBJ1-4; D not certain. Trimming removed 4 bases from V and 7 bases from J, with 8 bases in between. The CDR3 length is 12 residues. Germline lookup yields CDR1 SGHRS and CDR2 YFSETQ. CDR3 sequence (DNA): TGCGCCAGCAGCGCCGAGAGTGAAAAACTGTTTTTT. Its translation: CASSAESEKLFF. The whole variable domain, remainder taken from reference TRBV5-1 and TRBJ1-4, is KAGVTQTPRYLIKTRGQQVTLSCSPISGHRSVSWYQQTPGQGLQFLFEYFSETQRNKGNFPGRFSGRQFSNSRSEMNVSTLELGDSALYLCASSAESEKLFFGSGTQLSVL.

The rearrangement uses TRBV9 and TRBJ2-1, with 9 nucleotides matching TRBD1. Germline CDR1 is SGDLS and CDR2 is YYNGEE. V gave up 4 bases and J gave up 9 bases; unmatched junction bases: 8. The CDR3 covers 14 residues. The CDR3 region is CASSPETGGIEQFF. The CDR3 DNA follows: TGTGCCAGCAGCCCAGAGACAGGGGGTATTGAGCAGTTCTTC.

The V gene is TRBV5-1, the J gene TRBJ2-5, with TRBD2 matching over 7 bases. Trimming took 1 base from V and 5 from J; bases not matched to a gene: 14. The V gene's germline CDR1 is SGHRS and CDR2 YFSETQ. The length of the CDR3 is 17 residues. The CDR3 coding sequence is TGCGCCAGCAGCTTGATCACGCGGGGGTCCTCCGGGGAGACCCAGTACTTC. This encodes CASSLITRGSSGETQYF.

This clone was observed a single time. The chain recombines TRBV5-1 with TRBJ2-2, with unresolved D. The CDR3 length is 14 residues. Trimming removed 1 base at V and 2 bases at J, with 6 bases between. Germline V CDR1 and CDR2: SGHRS, YFSETQ. CDR3 loop: CASSLSANTGELFF. In DNA, the CDR3 is TGCGCCAGCAGCTTGTCAGCTAACACCGGGGAGCTGTTTTTT. The full variable domain, rest sourced from reference TRBV5-1 and TRBJ2-2, is KAGVTQTPRYLIKTRGQQVTLSCSPISGHRSVSWYQQTPGQGLQFLFEYFSETQRNKGNFPGRFSGRQFSNSRSEMNVSTLELGDSALYLCASSLSANTGELFFGEGSRLTVL.

This chain uses TRBV6-5 with TRBJ1-6; a possible D gene is TRBD1 (6 bases). Germline V gene lookup returns CDR1 MNHEY and CDR2 SVGAGI. V lost 7 bases and J lost 10, with 14 bases in between. CDR3 length equals 13 residues. CDR3 DNA sequence: TGTGCCAGCATTGTCGGACAGAGCTCACCCCTCCACTTT. This gives the protein CASIVGQSSPLHF.

This sequence joins TRBV6-5 and TRBJ2-3; possibly TRBD1 or TRBD2 for D (5 bases each). The CDR3 has 13 residues. The germline V gene has CDR1 MNHEY and CDR2 SVGAGI. V lost 11 bases, J lost 3 bases, and 15 bases lay in between. The CDR3 region is CAARFGGTDTQYF. The DNA for the CDR3 is TGTGCCGCTCGGTTTGGGGGAACAGATACGCAGTATTTT.

The chain combines TRBV7-2 with TRBJ1-3, with unresolved D. Germline CDR1 reads SGHTA; CDR2 reads FQGNSA. Trimming took off 6 bases at V and 0 bases at J, with 15 bases between the two ends. The CDR3 spans 16 residues. In nucleotides, the CDR3 is TGTGCCAGCAGTCACGGCGGCGAAATCTCTGGAAACACCATATATTTT. It specifies CASSHGGEISGNTIYF. Full variable domain (missing parts from reference TRBV7-2 and TRBJ1-3): GAGVSQSPSNKVTEKGKDVELRCDPISGHTALYWYRQSLGQGLEFLIYFQGNSAPDKSGLPSDRFSAERTGGSVSTLTIQRTQQEDSAVYLCASSHGGEISGNTIYFGEGSWLTVV.

The DNA for the CDR3 is TGCGCCAGCAGCTTGATAGCGGGGGCGGGGGATGAGCAGTTCTTC. As protein: CASSLIAGAGDEQFF. The genes are TRBV5-1 and TRBJ2-1, with 9 bases fitting TRBD2. V shed 1 base, J shed 8 bases, and the junction held 7 bases outside the gene matches. The CDR3 extends over 15 amino acids. Germline CDR1 SGHRS, CDR2 YFSETQ.

CDR3 coding DNA: TGTGCCAGTAGTAGTCGGGACGGTGGCTTGGTGGAACTGTTTTTT. It is translated as CASSSRDGGLVELFF. The chain couples TRBV19 to TRBJ1-4, with a weak D call TRBD1 (5 bases). The germline V and J ends were trimmed by 4 bases and 12 bases, with 21 bases remaining between them. CDR3 length equals 15 residues. Germline V gene data show CDR1 as LNHDA and CDR2 as SQIVND (reference sequence). The full variable domain, its missing parts supplied by reference TRBV19 and TRBJ1-4, is DGGITQSPKYLFRKEGQNVTLSCEQNLNHDAMYWYRQDPGQGLRLIYYSQIVNDFQKGDIAEGYSVSREKKESFPLTVTSAQKNPTAFYLCASSSRDGGLVELFFGSGTQLSVL.

The chain recombines TRBV2 with TRBJ1-5; no definite D call. Germline CDR1 and CDR2: SNHLY and FYNNEI. With 5 bases removed from V and 4 bases from J, the gap between germline ends came to 9 bases. There are 13 residues in the CDR3. CDR3 amino acids: CASSLDGNQPQHF. The CDR3 DNA reads TGTGCCAGCAGTTTGGACGGAAATCAGCCCCAGCATTTT.

The gene calls are TRBV6-5 and TRBJ1-4; TRBD1 matches 8 bases. V lost 10 bases, J lost 7 bases, and 8 bases stayed unmatched. Per the germline V gene, CDR1 is MNHEY and CDR2 is SVGAGI. The CDR3 length is 13 residues. CDR3 in amino acids: CATQRQGSEKLFF. The CDR3 DNA is TGTGCCACGCAGCGACAGGGGAGTGAAAAACTGTTTTTT.

The chain links TRBV6-5 to TRBJ2-2; D remains unclear. This CDR3 has 13 amino acids. The germline CDR1 and CDR2 sequences are MNHEY and SVGAGI. V was pared by 11 bases and J by 2 bases, with 12 bases between. CDR3 in DNA: TGTGCCCATCGGACGGAAAACACCGGGGAGCTGTTTTTT. It is translated as CAHRTENTGELFF.

This clone was seen a single time. This chain joins TRBV11-3 and TRBJ2-3, with 8 bases matching TRBD1. The CDR3 runs to 15 residues. V shed 3 bases, J shed 5 bases, and the junction held 7 bases outside the gene matches. Germline V gene lookup returns CDR1 SGHNT and CDR2 YENEEA. CDR3 DNA: TGTGCCAGCAGCTTTGCAGGGGGCGCAGGAGATACGCAGTATTTT. This codes for CASSFAGGAGDTQYF.

J is TRBJ1-2 and V is TRBV11-2; D remains unclear. The CDR3 sequence is 19 residues long. Trimming stripped 1 base from V and 5 bases from J, with 26 bases between. Germline CDR1 reads SGHAT; CDR2 reads FQNNGV. The CDR3 DNA follows: TGTGCCAGCAGCTTAGGAGACACCGGAAAAATTTCGGTTCTTTATGGCTACACCTTC. Protein sequence: CASSLGDTGKISVLYGYTF.

The rearrangement joins TRBV29-1 to TRBJ1-5; a possible D gene is TRBD1 (5 bases). CDR3 size: 14 residues. CDR1 SQVTM and CDR2 ANQGSEA come from the germline V gene. V lost 4 bases and J 3 bases, leaving 13 bases between the germline ends. The CDR3: CSVGSGVDNQPQHF. The CDR3 DNA is TGCAGCGTTGGGTCGGGGGTTGACAATCAGCCCCAGCATTTT.